This T cell receptor beta chain was identified in a study of molecular identifiers for immune sequencing clone quantification. This clonotype showed up many times. Antigen specificity is unknown. MiXCR, applied by TCRdb to the PCR reads, yields one record per CDR3 protein. In the table there are 100,000 or so distinct CDR3 sequences, roughly 38% of which are singletons. A CD8+CD4-CCR7+CD45RA+ phenotype served as the sorting definition for naive CD8 T cells. Whole-study findings and limits: Clonotypes surpassing 20 RNA copies contained over 98% of effector molecules, versus under 1% in naive cells.

Germline V CDR1 and CDR2: SQVTM, ANQGSEA. The CDR3 loop spans 10 amino acids. V lost 5 bases and J lost 7, with 7 bases in between. This clonotype originated in a human donor in good health. Some libraries in this study had Jurkat cell RNA spiked in. The specimen sequenced was naive CD8+ T cells from blood, with Jurkat cell RNA spiked in. Subset denoted: FACS-sorted CD8+CD4-CCR7+CD45RA+ naive T cells. V usage is TRBV29-1 and J usage is TRBJ2-3; no reliable D call. The chain's CDR3 is CSVPGHTQYF. Here the CDR3 DNA reads TGCAGCGTTCCTGGTCATACGCAGTATTTT.